The clone carrying this T cell receptor beta chain was seen a handful of times. Its cognate antigen is unknown. These data belong to a study of post-analysis software for immune sequencing data. The wider study: Relapsing-remitting, secondary progressive and progressive-relapsing multiple sclerosis courses were included. Study-wide findings and caveats: With TRBV5-6, TRBV5-1 and TRBV20-1 included, several TRBV segments were more frequent in patients than in controls. F measure clustering grouped samples strongly by preparation batch. The normalized Chao1 diversity of multiple sclerosis patients was significantly lower than that of controls.

There are 16 residues in the CDR3. Germline CDR1 is MNHEY and CDR2 is SVGEGT. V lost 2 bases, J lost 8 bases, and 11 bases stayed unmatched. Unique molecular identifiers had been added to the TCR beta cDNA libraries. Using its own MiXCR run on the PCR reads, TCRdb lists one record per CDR3 protein. The data show approximately 440,000 distinct CDR3 sequences, roughly 46% seen once. This sequence joins TRBV6-2 or TRBV6-3 and TRBJ1-5, with TRBD1 matching 8 bases. Sequenced sample: blood. The TCR comes from a girl aged 10-17 years with multiple sclerosis. This CDR3 is CASSYTTGARSEPQHF. The CDR3 nucleotides read TGTGCCAGCAGTTACACGACAGGGGCCCGGAGTGAGCCCCAGCATTTT.